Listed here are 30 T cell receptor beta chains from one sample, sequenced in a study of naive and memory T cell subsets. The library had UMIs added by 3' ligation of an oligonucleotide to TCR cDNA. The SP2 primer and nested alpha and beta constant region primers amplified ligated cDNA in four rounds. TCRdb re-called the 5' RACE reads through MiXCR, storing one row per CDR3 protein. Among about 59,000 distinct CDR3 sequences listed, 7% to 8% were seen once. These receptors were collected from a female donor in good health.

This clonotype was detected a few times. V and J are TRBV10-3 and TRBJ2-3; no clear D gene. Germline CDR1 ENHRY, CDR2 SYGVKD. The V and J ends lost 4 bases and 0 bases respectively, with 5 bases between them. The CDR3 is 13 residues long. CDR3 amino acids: CAISGASTDTQYF. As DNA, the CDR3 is TGTGCCATCAGTGGTGCTAGCACAGATACGCAGTATTTT.

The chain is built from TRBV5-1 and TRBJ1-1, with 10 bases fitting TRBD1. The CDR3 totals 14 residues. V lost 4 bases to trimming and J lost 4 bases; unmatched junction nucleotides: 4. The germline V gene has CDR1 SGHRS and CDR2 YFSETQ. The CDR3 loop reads CASSTGTGATEAFF. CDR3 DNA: TGCGCCAGCAGCACCGGGACAGGGGCCACTGAAGCTTTCTTT.

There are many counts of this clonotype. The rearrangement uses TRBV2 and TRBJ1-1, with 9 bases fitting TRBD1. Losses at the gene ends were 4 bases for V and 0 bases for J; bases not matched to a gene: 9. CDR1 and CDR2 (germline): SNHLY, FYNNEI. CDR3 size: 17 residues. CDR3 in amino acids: CASSGGQGSSMNTEAFF. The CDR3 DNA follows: TGTGCCAGCAGTGGCGGACAGGGGTCTTCCATGAACACTGAAGCTTTCTTT.

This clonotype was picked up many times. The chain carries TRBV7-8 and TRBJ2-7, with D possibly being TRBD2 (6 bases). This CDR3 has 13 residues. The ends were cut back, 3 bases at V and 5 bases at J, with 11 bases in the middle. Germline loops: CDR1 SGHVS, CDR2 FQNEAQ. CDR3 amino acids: CASSFQAGHEQYF. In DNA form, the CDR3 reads TGTGCCAGCAGCTTCCAGGCGGGACACGAGCAGTACTTC.

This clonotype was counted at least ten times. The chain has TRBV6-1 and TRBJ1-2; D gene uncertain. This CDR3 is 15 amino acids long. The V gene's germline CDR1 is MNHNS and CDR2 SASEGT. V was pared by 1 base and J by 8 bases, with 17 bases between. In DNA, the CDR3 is TGTGCCAGCAGTGAAGAGGTCGGAAGGCTGGGAGGCTACACCTTC. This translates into CASSEEVGRLGGYTF.

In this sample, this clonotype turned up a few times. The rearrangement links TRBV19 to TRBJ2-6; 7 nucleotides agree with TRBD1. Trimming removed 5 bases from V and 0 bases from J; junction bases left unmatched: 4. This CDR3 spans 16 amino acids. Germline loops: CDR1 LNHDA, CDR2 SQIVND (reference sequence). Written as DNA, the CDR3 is TGTGCCAGTAGTCGACAGGGACCCTCTGGGGCCAACGTCCTGACTTTC. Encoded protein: CASSRQGPSGANVLTF. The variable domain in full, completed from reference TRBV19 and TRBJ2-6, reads DGGITQSPKYLFRKEGQNVTLSCEQNLNHDAMYWYRQDPGQGLRLIYYSQIVNDFQKGDIAEGYSVSREKKESFPLTVTSAQKNPTAFYLCASSRQGPSGANVLTFGAGSRLTVL.

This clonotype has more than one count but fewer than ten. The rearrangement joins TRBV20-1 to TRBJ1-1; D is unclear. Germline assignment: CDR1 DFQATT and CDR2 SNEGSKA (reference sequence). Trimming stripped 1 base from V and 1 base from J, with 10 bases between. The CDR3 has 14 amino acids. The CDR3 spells CSARVNRANTEAFF. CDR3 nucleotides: TGCAGTGCTAGAGTTAACAGAGCGAACACTGAAGCTTTCTTT.

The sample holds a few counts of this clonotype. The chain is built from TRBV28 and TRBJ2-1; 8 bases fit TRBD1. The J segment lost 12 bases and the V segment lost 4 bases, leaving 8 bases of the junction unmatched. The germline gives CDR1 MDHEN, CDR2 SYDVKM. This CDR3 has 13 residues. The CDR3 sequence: CASSSGTGQGQFF. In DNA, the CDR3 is TGTGCCAGCAGTTCTGGGACAGGACAAGGGCAGTTCTTC.

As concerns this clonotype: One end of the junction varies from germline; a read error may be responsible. The DNA of the CDR3 is TGTGCTAGCAGCTTAGTTTACACAGATACGCAGTATTTT. It specifies CASSLVYTDTQYF. The chain uses TRBV7-7 and TRBJ2-3; no definite D call. CDR1 is SSHAT and CDR2 is FNYEAQ in the germline V gene (reference sequence). The CDR3 is made up of 13 amino acids.

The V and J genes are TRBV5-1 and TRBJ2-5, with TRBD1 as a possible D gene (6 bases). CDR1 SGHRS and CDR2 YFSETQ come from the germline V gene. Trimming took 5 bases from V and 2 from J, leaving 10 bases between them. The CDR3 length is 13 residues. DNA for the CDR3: TGCGCCAGCAGATTACAGGGTCAAGAGACCCAGTACTTC. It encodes CASRLQGQETQYF.

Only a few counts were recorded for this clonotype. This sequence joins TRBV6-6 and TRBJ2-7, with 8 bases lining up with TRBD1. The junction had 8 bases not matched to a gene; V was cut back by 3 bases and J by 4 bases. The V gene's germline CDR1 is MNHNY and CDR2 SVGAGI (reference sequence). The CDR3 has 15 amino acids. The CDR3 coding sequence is TGTGCCAGCAGTTATATAGACAGGGGAGGATACGAGCAGTACTTC. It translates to CASSYIDRGGYEQYF.

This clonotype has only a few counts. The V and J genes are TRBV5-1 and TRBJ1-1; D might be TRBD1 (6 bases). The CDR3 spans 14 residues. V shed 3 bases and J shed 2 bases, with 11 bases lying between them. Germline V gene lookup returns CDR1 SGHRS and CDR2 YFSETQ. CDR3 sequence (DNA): TGCGCCAGCAGCTCCCCACAGGGAAACACTGAAGCTTTCTTT. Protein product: CASSSPQGNTEAFF. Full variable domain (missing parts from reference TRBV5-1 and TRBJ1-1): KAGVTQTPRYLIKTRGQQVTLSCSPISGHRSVSWYQQTPGQGLQFLFEYFSETQRNKGNFPGRFSGRQFSNSRSEMNVSTLELGDSALYLCASSSPQGNTEAFFGQGTRLTVV.

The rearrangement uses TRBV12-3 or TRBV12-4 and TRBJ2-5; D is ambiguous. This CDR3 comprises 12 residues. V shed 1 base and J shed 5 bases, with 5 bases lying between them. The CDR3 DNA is TGTGCCAGCAGTTTAGGCCGGGAGACCCAGTACTTC. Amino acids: CASSLGRETQYF.

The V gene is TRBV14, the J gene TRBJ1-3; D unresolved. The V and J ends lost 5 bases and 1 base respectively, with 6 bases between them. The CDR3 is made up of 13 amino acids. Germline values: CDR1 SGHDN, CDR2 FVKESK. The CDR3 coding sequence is TGTGCCAGCAGCGGGAGTTCTGGAAACACCATATATTTT. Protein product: CASSGSSGNTIYF.

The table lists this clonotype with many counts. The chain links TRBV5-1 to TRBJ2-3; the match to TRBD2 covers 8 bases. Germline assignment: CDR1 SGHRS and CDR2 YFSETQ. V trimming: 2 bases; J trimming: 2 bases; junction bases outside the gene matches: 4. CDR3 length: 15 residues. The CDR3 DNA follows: TGCGCCAGCAGCTTAGGACTAGCCTTCACAGATACGCAGTATTTT. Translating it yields CASSLGLAFTDTQYF. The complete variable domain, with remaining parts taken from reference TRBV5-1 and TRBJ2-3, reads KAGVTQTPRYLIKTRGQQVTLSCSPISGHRSVSWYQQTPGQGLQFLFEYFSETQRNKGNFPGRFSGRQFSNSRSEMNVSTLELGDSALYLCASSLGLAFTDTQYFGPGTRLTVL.

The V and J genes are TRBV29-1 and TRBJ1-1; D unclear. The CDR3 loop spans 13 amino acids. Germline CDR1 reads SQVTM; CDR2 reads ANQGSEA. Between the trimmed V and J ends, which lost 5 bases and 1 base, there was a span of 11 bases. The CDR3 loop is CSVRREPNTEAFF. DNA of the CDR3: TGCAGCGTTCGTAGGGAACCGAACACTGAAGCTTTCTTT. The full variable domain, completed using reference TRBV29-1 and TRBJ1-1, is SAVISQKPSRDICQRGTSLTIQCQVDSQVTMMFWYRQQPGQSLTLIATANQGSEATYESGFVIDKFPISRPNLTFSTLTVSNMSPEDSSIYLCSVRREPNTEAFFGQGTRLTVV.

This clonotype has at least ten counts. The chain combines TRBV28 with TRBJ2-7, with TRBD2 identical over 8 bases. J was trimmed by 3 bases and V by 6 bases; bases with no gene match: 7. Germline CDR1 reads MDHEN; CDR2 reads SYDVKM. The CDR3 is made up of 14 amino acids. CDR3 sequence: CASRPGLAGYEQYF. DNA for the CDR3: TGTGCCAGCAGACCCGGACTAGCTGGCTACGAGCAGTACTTC.

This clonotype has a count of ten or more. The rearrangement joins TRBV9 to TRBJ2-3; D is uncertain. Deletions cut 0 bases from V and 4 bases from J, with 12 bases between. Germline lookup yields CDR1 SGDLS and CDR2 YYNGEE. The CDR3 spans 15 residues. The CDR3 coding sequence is TGTGCCAGCAGCGTAGTGGGCAGAGGCGCAGATACGCAGTATTTT. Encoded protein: CASSVVGRGADTQYF.

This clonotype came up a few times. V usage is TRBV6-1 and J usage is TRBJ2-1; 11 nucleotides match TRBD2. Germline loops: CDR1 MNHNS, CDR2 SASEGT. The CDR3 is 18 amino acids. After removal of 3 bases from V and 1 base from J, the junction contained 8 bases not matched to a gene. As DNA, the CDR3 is TGTGCCAGCAGTGAGAGCCTAGCGGGGGGAATTTCCTACAATGAGCAGTTCTTC. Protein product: CASSESLAGGISYNEQFF.

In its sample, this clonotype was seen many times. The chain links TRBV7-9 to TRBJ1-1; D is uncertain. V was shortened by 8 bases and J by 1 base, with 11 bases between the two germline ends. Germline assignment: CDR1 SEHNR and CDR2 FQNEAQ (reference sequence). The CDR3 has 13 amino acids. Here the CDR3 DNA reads TGTGCCAGCTCGTTGGAGGGGAACACTGAAGCTTTCTTT. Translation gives CASSLEGNTEAFF.

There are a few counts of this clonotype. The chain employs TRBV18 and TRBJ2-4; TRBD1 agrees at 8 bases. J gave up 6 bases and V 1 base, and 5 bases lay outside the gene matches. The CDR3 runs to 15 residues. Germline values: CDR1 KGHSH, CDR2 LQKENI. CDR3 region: CASSPQSDRGNIQYF. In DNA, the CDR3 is TGTGCCAGCTCACCACAGAGTGACAGGGGAAACATTCAGTACTTC.

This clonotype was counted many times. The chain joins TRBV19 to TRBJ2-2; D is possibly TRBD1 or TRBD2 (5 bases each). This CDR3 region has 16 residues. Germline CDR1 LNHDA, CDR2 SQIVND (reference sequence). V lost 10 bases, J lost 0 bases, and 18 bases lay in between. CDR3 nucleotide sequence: TGTGCCACTAAAGGGGAGTTCACGTCGAACACCGGGGAGCTGTTTTTT. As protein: CATKGEFTSNTGELFF. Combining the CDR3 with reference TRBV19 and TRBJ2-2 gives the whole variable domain DGGITQSPKYLFRKEGQNVTLSCEQNLNHDAMYWYRQDPGQGLRLIYYSQIVNDFQKGDIAEGYSVSREKKESFPLTVTSAQKNPTAFYLCATKGEFTSNTGELFFGEGSRLTVL.

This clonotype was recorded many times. The CDR3 reads CASSGTGDFSQGYTF. In DNA form, the CDR3 reads TGCGCCAGCAGCGGGACAGGGGACTTTTCCCAGGGCTACACCTTC. The rearrangement links TRBV5-1 to TRBJ1-2; 10 bases match TRBD1. This CDR3 is built from 15 residues. With 4 bases clipped from V and 8 bases from J, the junction kept 11 bases outside the gene matches. The germline gives CDR1 SGHRS, CDR2 YFSETQ.

CDR3 coding DNA: TGCAGCGTTGAAGGCTACGGGACAGTGCAGTATTTT. Translated, it gives CSVEGYGTVQYF. This sequence joins TRBV29-1 and TRBJ2-3; 7 bases match TRBD1. Trimming at V came to 1 base and at J to 11 bases, leaving 6 bases not matched to a gene. CDR3 length: 12 amino acids. CDR1 and CDR2 (germline): SQVTM, ANQGSEA.

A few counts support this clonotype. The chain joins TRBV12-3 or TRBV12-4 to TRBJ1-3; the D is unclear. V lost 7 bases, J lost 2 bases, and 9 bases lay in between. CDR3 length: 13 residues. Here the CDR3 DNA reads TGTGCCAGCACCAACATCGCTGGAAACACCATATATTTT. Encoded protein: CASTNIAGNTIYF.

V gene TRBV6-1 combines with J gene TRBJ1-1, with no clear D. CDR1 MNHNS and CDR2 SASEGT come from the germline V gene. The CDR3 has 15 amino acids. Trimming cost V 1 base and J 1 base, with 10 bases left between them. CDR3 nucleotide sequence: TGTGCCAGCAGTGAAGGGTATACCCGGAACACTGAAGCTTTCTTT. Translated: CASSEGYTRNTEAFF.

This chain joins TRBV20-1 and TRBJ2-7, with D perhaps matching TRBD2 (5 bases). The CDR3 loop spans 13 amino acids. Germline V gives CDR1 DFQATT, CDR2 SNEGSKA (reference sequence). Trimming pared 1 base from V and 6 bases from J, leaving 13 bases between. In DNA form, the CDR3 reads TGCAGTGCTAGAGCGGGGATAGCCCTCGAGCAGTACTTC. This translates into CSARAGIALEQYF.

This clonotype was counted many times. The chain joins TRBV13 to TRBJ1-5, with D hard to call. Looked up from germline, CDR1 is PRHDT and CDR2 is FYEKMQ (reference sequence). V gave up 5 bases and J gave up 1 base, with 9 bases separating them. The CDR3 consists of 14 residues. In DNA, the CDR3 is TGTGCCAGCAGCCCAGGACTGAGCAATCAGCCCCAGCATTTT. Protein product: CASSPGLSNQPQHF. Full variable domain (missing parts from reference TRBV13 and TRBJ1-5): AAGVIQSPRHLIKEKRETATLKCYPIPRHDTVYWYQQGPGQDPQFLISFYEKMQSDKGSIPDRFSAQQFSDYHSELNMSSLELGDSALYFCASSPGLSNQPQHFGDGTRLSIL.

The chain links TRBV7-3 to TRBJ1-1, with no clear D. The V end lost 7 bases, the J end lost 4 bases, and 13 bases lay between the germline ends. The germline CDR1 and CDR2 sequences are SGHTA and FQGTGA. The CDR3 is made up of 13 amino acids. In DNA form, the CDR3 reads TGTGCCAGCATCGGGGAGGGTGGCACTGAAGCTTTCTTT. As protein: CASIGEGGTEAFF.

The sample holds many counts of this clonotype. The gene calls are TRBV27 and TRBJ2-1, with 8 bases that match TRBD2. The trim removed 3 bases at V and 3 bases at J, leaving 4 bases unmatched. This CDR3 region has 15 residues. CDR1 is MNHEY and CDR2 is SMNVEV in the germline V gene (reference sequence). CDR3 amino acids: CASSLGLGFYNEQFF. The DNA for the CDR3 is TGTGCCAGCAGTTTGGGACTAGGCTTCTACAATGAGCAGTTCTTC.